Shown below are 28 T cell receptor beta chains from a single sample sequenced in a study of T cell changes during pregnancy in multiple sclerosis. The assay was immunoSEQ multiplex PCR, and TCRdb's table has in-frame clones only and misses some. The table has 60,000 or so clones, more than 75% seen once. The sample comprised peripheral blood from another person, used as feeder cells. The source of these receptors is a human donor whose cells served as feeder cells for cultures in a pregnancy study.

V gene TRBV30 combines with J gene TRBJ1-1, with D uncertain. CDR1 and CDR2 from the germline V gene are GTSNPN and SVGIG (reference sequence). This CDR3 is built from 13 residues. Trimming removed 3 bases at V and 2 bases at J, with 10 bases between. The DNA for the CDR3 is TGTGCCTGGAGCCGGGGAGGCAACACTGAAGCTTTCTTT. Amino acid sequence: CAWSRGGNTEAFF.

This chain links TRBV5-1 with TRBJ2-3; no reliable D call. CDR1 and CDR2 (germline): SGHRS, YFSETQ. CDR3 length equals 14 residues. The ends were cut back, 0 bases at V and 4 bases at J, with 9 bases in the middle. DNA of the CDR3: TGCGCCAGCAGCTTGGAGACGCCATCAGATACGCAGTATTTT. Its protein is CASSLETPSDTQYF.

This chain connects TRBV28 to TRBJ1-5; D remains unclear. The CDR3 loop spans 15 amino acids. Germline V gene sequence: CDR1 MDHEN, CDR2 SYDVKM. V lost 8 bases, J lost 5 bases, and 19 bases lay in between. CDR3 loop: CASRGRASDHQPQHF. The DNA of the CDR3 is TGTGCCAGCCGTGGTCGGGCATCCGATCATCAGCCCCAGCATTTT.

This clone has a single count. The CDR3, as DNA: TGTGCCAGCAGCTTCCGGGGCGAGCAGTACTTC. Protein: CASSFRGEQYF. The rearrangement links TRBV13 to TRBJ2-7; D perhaps matches TRBD2 (5 bases). V lost 3 bases and J 6 bases, leaving 6 bases between the germline ends. From germline, CDR1 is PRHDT and CDR2 FYEKMQ (reference sequence). The CDR3 length is 11 residues.

The V gene is TRBV5-4, the J gene TRBJ1-1; no reliable D call. This CDR3 spans 14 amino acids. In germline, CDR1 is SGHNT, CDR2 YYREEE (reference sequence). Deletions cut 9 bases from V and 6 bases from J, with 21 bases between. The CDR3 here is CATESVQPRPEAFF. The CDR3, as DNA: TGTGCCACCGAAAGCGTCCAACCTCGACCTGAAGCTTTCTTT.

This chain uses TRBV27 with TRBJ1-1; 9 bases line up with TRBD1. In germline, CDR1 is MNHEY, CDR2 SMNVEV (reference sequence). This CDR3 has 14 residues. V shed 6 bases and J 5 bases; nucleotides not matched to a gene: 7. Written as DNA, the CDR3 is TGTGCCAGCAGACCTACAGGGGGCGGGACTGAAGCTTTCTTT. Protein: CASRPTGGGTEAFF.

V and J are TRBV11-2 and TRBJ1-5; maybe TRBD1 (5 bases). This CDR3 spans 14 amino acids. The V end was cut by 3 bases, the J end by 1 base, with 7 bases between. The germline V gene encodes CDR1 SGHAT and CDR2 FQNNGV. The CDR3 here is CASSLGGSNQPQHF. CDR3 sequence (DNA): TGTGCCAGCAGCTTGGGGGGAAGCAATCAGCCCCAGCATTTT.

This clone appeared once. The chain carries TRBV6-5 and TRBJ1-2, with D possibly matching TRBD1 (5 bases). Germline CDR1 reads MNHEY; CDR2 reads SVGAGI. Trimming left V 0 bases short and J 4 bases short, with 9 bases between. This CDR3 has 14 amino acids. CDR3 loop: CASSYSSGGYGYTF. The CDR3 nucleotides read TGTGCCAGCAGTTACTCGAGCGGGGGCTATGGCTACACCTTC.

The genes are TRBV11-3 and TRBJ2-7, with D maybe TRBD2 (5 bases). Germline CDR1 SGHNT, CDR2 YENEEA. V lost 6 bases and J lost 1, with 13 bases in between. The CDR3 extends over 14 amino acids. The CDR3 sequence: CASSPSGSSYEQYF. Written as DNA, the CDR3 is TGTGCCAGCAGTCCCTCGGGGTCGTCCTACGAGCAGTACTTC.

The CDR3 spells CASSWASGRARTDTQYF. In nucleotides, the CDR3 is TGCGCCAGCAGCTGGGCTAGCGGGAGGGCCAGGACAGATACGCAGTATTTT. The V call is TRBV5-1, the J call TRBJ2-3, with 12 bases that match TRBD2. V lost 3 bases, J lost 3 bases, and 8 bases stayed unmatched. Germline assignment: CDR1 SGHRS and CDR2 YFSETQ. The CDR3 contains 17 residues.

The gene calls are TRBV15 and TRBJ1-1, with TRBD1 as a possible D gene (5 bases). The V gene's germline CDR1 is LNHNV and CDR2 YYDKDF (reference sequence). The CDR3 extends over 13 amino acids. The germline V and J ends were trimmed by 5 bases and 0 bases, with 7 bases remaining between them. The CDR3 reads CATSRQMNTEAFF. CDR3 nucleotide sequence: TGTGCCACCAGCCGACAGATGAACACTGAAGCTTTCTTT.

This sequence joins TRBV6-5 and TRBJ2-1; D is perhaps TRBD2 (5 bases). V was shortened by 2 bases and J by 5 bases, with 7 bases between the two germline ends. CDR3 size: 13 residues. Germline loops: CDR1 MNHEY, CDR2 SVGAGI. CDR3 amino acids: CASSYMRDNEQFF. The CDR3 DNA is TGTGCCAGCAGTTACATGAGGGACAATGAGCAGTTCTTC.

This clone was seen only a few times. J is TRBJ1-4 and V is TRBV18; D gene unclear. Trimming shortened V by 3 bases and J by 6 bases, and 8 bases separated the two germline ends. The CDR3 has 13 amino acids. Germline CDR1 is KGHSH and CDR2 is LQKENI. In DNA, the CDR3 is TGTGCCAGCTCACCGGGCCTCGATGAAAAACTGTTTTTT. Encoded protein: CASSPGLDEKLFF.

This chain links TRBV7-9 with TRBJ1-4; TRBD1 agrees at 7 bases. CDR1 SEHNR and CDR2 FQNEAQ come from the germline V gene (reference sequence). The ends lost 2 bases at V and 8 bases at J; junction bases unmatched: 8. This CDR3 spans 15 amino acids. The CDR3 sequence: CASSLPGQHAEKLFF. Here the CDR3 DNA reads TGTGCCAGCAGCTTACCGGGACAGCACGCGGAAAAACTGTTTTTT.

This CDR3 is CASSLGQVEAFF. CDR3 bases: TGTGCCAGCAGCCTGGGACAGGTCGAAGCTTTCTTT. The V call is TRBV7-9, the J call TRBJ1-1, with 8 bases identical to TRBD1. CDR1 and CDR2 from the germline V gene are SEHNR and FQNEAQ (reference sequence). V lost 5 bases, J lost 8 bases, and 4 bases stayed unmatched. This CDR3 spans 12 amino acids.

The V call is TRBV7-2, the J call TRBJ1-2, with 7 bases matching TRBD1. The V gene's germline CDR1 is SGHTA and CDR2 FQGNSA. The CDR3 is 14 residues long. V was clipped by 3 bases and J by 5 bases; unmatched bases: 6. DNA for the CDR3: TGTGCCAGCAGCTTCCCGCAGGGGGATTATGGCTACACCTTC. This sequence encodes CASSFPQGDYGYTF.

The chain employs TRBV5-1 and TRBJ1-4; D call uncertain. The germline gives CDR1 SGHRS, CDR2 YFSETQ. The CDR3 is 14 residues long. Trimming took 2 bases from V and 0 from J, leaving 5 bases between them. CDR3 amino acids: CASSLIATNEKLFF. The CDR3 coding sequence is TGCGCCAGCAGCTTAATTGCAACTAATGAAAAACTGTTTTTT.

This chain connects TRBV18 to TRBJ2-3; 11 bases line up with TRBD2. The germline CDR1 and CDR2 sequences are KGHSH and LQKENI. With V trimmed by 6 bases and J by 1 base, 3 bases remained unmatched. The CDR3 has 15 amino acids. This CDR3 reads CASSRGLAGTDTQYF. The CDR3 bases are TGTGCCAGCTCCCGGGGACTAGCGGGCACAGATACGCAGTATTTT.

The table lists this clone with a count of one. The chain combines TRBV5-1 with TRBJ1-5; D is ambiguous. V was shortened by 0 bases and J by 3 bases, with 13 bases between the two germline ends. This CDR3 has 16 residues. Germline CDR1 and CDR2: SGHRS and YFSETQ. CDR3 sequence (DNA): TGCGCCAGCAGCTTGGGGTTCGGCAGCATCAATCAGCCCCAGCATTTT. This codes for CASSLGFGSINQPQHF.

The chain has TRBV9 and TRBJ2-1; TRBD2 matches at 8 bases. This CDR3 comprises 15 residues. V shed 4 bases, J shed 4 bases, and the junction held 7 bases outside the gene matches. Germline-derived CDR1 and CDR2 are SGDLS and YYNGEE. DNA for the CDR3: TGTGCCAGCAGCTCAGGGGCTAGCGGGTACAATGAGCAGTTCTTC. Translating it yields CASSSGASGYNEQFF.

The chain employs TRBV29-1 and TRBJ2-3; 7 bases are shared with TRBD2. V shed 4 bases, J shed 3 bases, and the junction held 7 bases outside the gene matches. CDR3 length: 14 amino acids. Germline V gene data show CDR1 as SQVTM and CDR2 as ANQGSEA. The CDR3 is CSVGYGGSTDTQYF. The CDR3 DNA is TGCAGCGTTGGGTACGGCGGGAGTACAGATACGCAGTATTTT.

The chain carries TRBV7-9 and TRBJ2-1, with TRBD2 matching 9 bases. The CDR3 spans 13 residues. Germline CDR1 and CDR2: SEHNR and FQNEAQ (reference sequence). The trim removed 9 bases at V and 15 bases at J, leaving 15 bases unmatched. CDR3 loop: CASSLVLAGPWFF. In nucleotides, the CDR3 is TGTGCCAGTTCACTGGTGCTAGCGGGGCCTTGGTTCTTC.

The chain has TRBV6-1 and TRBJ2-7, with D maybe TRBD1 (6 bases). The CDR3 is made up of 15 amino acids. V was cut by 6 bases and J by 2 bases, with 17 bases left in between. Looked up from germline, CDR1 is MNHNS and CDR2 is SASEGT. The DNA of the CDR3 is TGTGCCAGCAGGCAGTACCGCCAGGGGCCCTACGAGCAGTACTTC. The encoded protein is CASRQYRQGPYEQYF.

This chain links TRBV20-1 with TRBJ2-7; the match to TRBD1 covers 7 bases. The CDR3 covers 11 residues. V lost 2 bases and J lost 6; bases outside the gene matches: 1. Germline CDR1 is DFQATT and CDR2 is SNEGSKA (reference sequence). The CDR3 DNA reads as TGCAGTGCTAGAAGGGGGCGCGAGCAGTACTTC. Amino acid sequence: CSARRGREQYF.

The chain couples TRBV4-1 to TRBJ2-7, with TRBD2 identical over 7 bases. Trimming cost V 1 base and J 0 bases; bases outside gene matches: 6. Looked up from germline, CDR1 is MGHRA and CDR2 is YSYEKL. The CDR3 contains 16 residues. The CDR3 DNA is TGCGCCAGCAGCCAAGGGAGCGGGACTTACTCCTACGAGCAGTACTTC. This sequence encodes CASSQGSGTYSYEQYF.

This clone was seen only once. V usage is TRBV5-1 and J usage is TRBJ2-7, with D perhaps TRBD1 (5 bases). Germline loops: CDR1 SGHRS, CDR2 YFSETQ. V was trimmed by 4 bases and J by 2 bases, leaving 10 bases between them. This CDR3 has 13 residues. CDR3 protein: CASSELGAYEQYF. The DNA for the CDR3 is TGCGCCAGCAGCGAGTTAGGGGCCTACGAGCAGTACTTC.

This sequence joins TRBV7-9 and TRBJ1-6; the D gene is possibly TRBD1 (5 bases). The V and J ends lost 1 base and 6 bases respectively, with 7 bases between them. Germline CDR1 reads SEHNR; CDR2 reads FQNEAQ (reference sequence). The length of the CDR3 is 14 residues. The CDR3 loop is CASSLGQTNSPLHF. The DNA of the CDR3 is TGTGCCAGCAGCTTAGGACAGACTAATTCACCCCTCCACTTT.

The genes are TRBV6-6 and TRBJ2-5, with no clear D. The CDR3 is 13 amino acids. Trimming left V 6 bases short and J 6 bases short, with 14 bases between. The V gene's germline CDR1 is MNHNY and CDR2 SVGAGI (reference sequence). The CDR3 spells CASRHRQAQTQYF. CDR3 nucleotides: TGTGCCAGCAGGCACCGTCAGGCCCAGACCCAGTACTTC.